The sample holds a few counts of the clone carrying this TCR beta chain. The antigen is undetermined. Researchers reported sorting CD4+ naive, central memory, regulatory and stem cell-like memory cells via CD45RO/CCR7/CD25/CD127/CD95/CD27. The sample belongs to a study of beta chain features in type 1 diabetes. About the research overall: The patients were much like the healthy donors in age, gender and cell yields. Study-level findings and limits: Type 1 diabetes patients had TCRB CDR3s that were shorter (moderately but significantly so) in all four CD4+ subsets. Naive, central memory and Treg TCRB repertoires seemed to resemble each other more closely in patients than they did in healthy donors.

As every portion of the isolated RNA was reverse transcribed, the sequencing read expressed TCRB transcripts. Sequencing used immunoSEQ multiplex PCR; TCRdb keeps in-frame clones, though not all of them. In the table there are roughly 160,000 clones, around 8% of which are singletons. The CDR3 contains 15 residues. Germline-derived CDR1 and CDR2 are SGHTA and FQGNSA. V shed 1 base, J shed 3 bases, and the junction held 3 bases outside the gene matches. The chain carries TRBV7-2 and TRBJ1-2, with 9 bases matching TRBD1. Sequenced: central memory CD4+ T cells from blood. The source is a woman between 18 and 29 years old with type 1 diabetes. The CDR3 here is CASSLEWTGDYGYTF. The DNA for the CDR3 is TGTGCCAGCAGCTTAGAGTGGACAGGGGACTATGGCTACACCTTC.